Listed here are 4 T cell receptor beta chains from one sample, sequenced in a study of blood T cell repertoires in COVID-19 (dated by TCRdb to 2018 to 2021). Library construction relied on the immunoSEQ multiplex PCR assay. This is the immuneACCESS table as TCRdb keeps it, with only in-frame sequences that have V and J called. A part of the clones is gone; compared with another copy, unresolved V genes explain less than half, and the rest is unexplained. This sample gives 130,000 to 150,000 clones in total; roughly 90% of them show up just once. The ten biggest clones cover 2% to 2.5% of the sample. Sequences were obtained from peripheral blood. These receptors all come from a human donor in a cohort sampled during active COVID-19.

The chain uses TRBV19 and TRBJ2-7, with D hard to call. CDR1 and CDR2 from the germline V gene are LNHDA and SQIVND (reference sequence). V dropped 6 bases and J dropped 5 bases, with 20 bases sitting between them. The CDR3 totals 15 residues. Here the CDR3 DNA reads TGTGCCAGTAGGTTAGGAATCCCGGGTCACGACGAGCAGTACTTC. Protein: CASRLGIPGHDEQYF.

The chain employs TRBV28 and TRBJ2-1, with D maybe TRBD2 (5 bases). The V end was cut by 7 bases, the J end by 4 bases, with 20 bases between. Germline lookup yields CDR1 MDHEN and CDR2 SYDVKM. CDR3 size: 16 residues. CDR3: CASNRPGKGRYNEQFF. The CDR3 DNA reads as TGTGCCAGCAACCGACCGGGGAAAGGGCGATACAATGAGCAGTTCTTC.

The sample holds one count of this clone. The chain carries TRBV4-3 and TRBJ2-7, with 14 bases that match TRBD2. V shed 1 base and J 6 bases; nucleotides not matched to a gene: 8. There are 17 residues in the CDR3. The V gene's germline CDR1 is LGHNA and CDR2 YSLEER. The CDR3 sequence: CASSQGPGLAGEGEQYF. The CDR3 DNA sequence: TGCGCCAGCAGCCAAGGTCCGGGACTAGCGGGAGAAGGCGAGCAGTACTTC.

This chain connects TRBV7-2 to TRBJ2-3, with a weak D call TRBD2 (6 bases). The CDR3 has 14 residues. Germline CDR1 and CDR2: SGHTA and FQGNSA. With 4 bases removed from V and 8 bases from J, the gap between germline ends came to 16 bases. The CDR3 region is CASSSGSGVGTQYF. DNA for the CDR3: TGTGCCAGCAGCTCGGGTTCGGGAGTCGGTACGCAGTATTTT.